This T cell receptor (beta chain) originates from a study of blood T cell repertoires in COVID-19. Study details: Whether acute or convalescent, the COVID-19 samples came from the United States, Italy and Spain. Sample material is recorded as cDNA or gDNA derived from T cells, B-cell-depleted T cells, or PBMCs.

Authors' analysis steps: Researchers report that nucleated cell counts were estimated from reference gene primer amplification. Method: immunoSEQ multiplex PCR; TCRdb's copy keeps in-frame clones and lacks some. V and J calls and clone size come straight from that table; D and trimming were deduced from the DNA. The data contain about 160,000 clones, around 91% of them seen just once; the ten biggest clones take up over 10%. This CDR3 region has 13 residues. The V end was cut by 6 bases, the J end by 1 base, with 9 bases between. Germline loops: CDR1 KGHSH, CDR2 LQKENI. Seattle-derived patients entered the study during active infection and were followed longitudinally.

The sample consisted of peripheral blood. The V gene is TRBV18, the J gene TRBJ1-1; D perhaps matches TRBD1 (5 bases). This clonotype was obtained from a man aged 18 to 29 with COVID-19, enrolled during active disease. The DNA of the CDR3 is TGTGCCAGCTCCCCCAGGGCGAACACTGAAGCTTTCTTT. It translates to CASSPRANTEAFF.